The 19 T cell receptor beta chains below come from one sample, sequenced in a study of response to subunit inactivated influenza vaccine. MiXCR, run by TCRdb on the RT-PCR reads, gives a single entry per CDR3 protein. Of about 520,000 distinct CDR3 sequences listed, around 7.9% are singletons. The sequencing used PBMCs from blood, collected approximately 25 months after vaccination. The receptors stem from a man between 50 and 69 years old who received an inactivated influenza vaccine.

Ten or more counts support this clonotype. The rearrangement uses TRBV25-1 and TRBJ2-3; D is unclear. The CDR3 loop spans 17 amino acids. V shed 5 bases and J shed 0 bases, with 18 bases lying between them. Germline CDR1 and CDR2: MGHDK and SYGVNS. The CDR3 region has the DNA TGTGCCAGCAGTTACAGTGGCCCATCTTATAGCACAGATACGCAGTATTTT. Its translation: CASSYSGPSYSTDTQYF.

This clonotype was seen ten or more times. The rearrangement links TRBV18 to TRBJ1-1, with D perhaps TRBD1 (5 bases). Germline V gene data show CDR1 as KGHSH and CDR2 as LQKENI. The CDR3 runs 15 residues. V dropped 2 bases and J dropped 1 base, with 11 bases sitting between them. The CDR3 bases are TGTGCCAGCTCACCATCCCTTGGGGGGAACACTGAAGCTTTCTTT. As protein: CASSPSLGGNTEAFF.

This clonotype was seen more than once but under ten times. V gene TRBV5-1 combines with J gene TRBJ2-2, with 7 bases identical to TRBD2. V trimming: 5 bases; J trimming: 3 bases; junction bases outside the gene matches: 10. Germline values: CDR1 SGHRS, CDR2 YFSETQ. This CDR3 region has 16 residues. DNA for the CDR3: TGCGCCAGCAGGAACCCATCGGCGGGGGACACCGGGGAGCTGTTTTTT. This gives the protein CASRNPSAGDTGELFF.

The rearrangement uses TRBV28 and TRBJ2-1; D possibly corresponds to TRBD2 (5 bases). The CDR3 extends over 12 amino acids. Trimming shortened V by 3 bases and J by 9 bases, and 9 bases separated the two germline ends. Germline loops: CDR1 MDHEN, CDR2 SYDVKM. CDR3 in amino acids: CASSLRRGEQFF. Here the CDR3 DNA reads TGTGCCAGCAGTTTGCGCCGGGGTGAGCAGTTCTTC.

In its sample, this clonotype was seen many times. J is TRBJ2-1 and V is TRBV20-1, with 7 bases that match TRBD2. The CDR3 spans 15 residues. CDR1 and CDR2 from the germline V gene are DFQATT and SNEGSKA (reference sequence). V was pared by 1 base and J by 7 bases, with 10 bases of the junction left unmatched. In DNA, the CDR3 is TGCAGTGCTAGAGCCGGGGGGTCGCTCGGTAATGAGCAGTTCTTC. This gives the protein CSARAGGSLGNEQFF.

The chain employs TRBV7-3 and TRBJ2-3; TRBD1 is a possible D gene (7 bases). The V and J ends lost 4 bases and 3 bases respectively, with 14 bases between them. Per germline, CDR1 SGHTA and CDR2 FQGTGA. The CDR3 extends over 15 amino acids. The CDR3 sequence is CASSSGGFSTDTQYF. The CDR3 bases are TGTGCCAGCAGCTCAGGGGGGTTTAGTACAGATACGCAGTATTTT. The entire variable domain, with the rest obtained from reference TRBV7-3 and TRBJ2-3, is as follows: GAGVSQTPSNKVTEKGKYVELRCDPISGHTALYWYRQSLGQGPEFLIYFQGTGAADDSGLPNDRFFAVRPEGSVSTLKIQRTERGDSAVYLCASSSGGFSTDTQYFGPGTRLTVL.

Many counts were recorded for this clonotype. The chain recombines TRBV5-1 with TRBJ2-1; tentatively, D is TRBD1 (6 bases). The length of the CDR3 is 13 residues. V was trimmed by 4 bases and J by 9 bases, leaving 14 bases between them. In germline, CDR1 is SGHRS, CDR2 YFSETQ. Here the CDR3 DNA reads TGCGCCAGCAGCCTACTCCAAGGGGGTGAGCAGTTCTTC. Amino acid sequence: CASSLLQGGEQFF. Filled out from reference TRBV5-1 and TRBJ2-1, the complete variable domain reads KAGVTQTPRYLIKTRGQQVTLSCSPISGHRSVSWYQQTPGQGLQFLFEYFSETQRNKGNFPGRFSGRQFSNSRSEMNVSTLELGDSALYLCASSLLQGGEQFFGPGTRLTVL.

CDR3 sequence reads: CASSLLALRGEQYF. The CDR3 DNA sequence: TGCGCCAGCAGCTTGCTAGCCCTGAGGGGGGAGCAGTACTTC. This chain connects TRBV5-1 to TRBJ2-7; a weak D match, TRBD1 (6 bases). CDR1 is SGHRS, CDR2 YFSETQ, per germline. The CDR3 is 14 residues long. V was cut by 1 base and J by 7 bases, with 15 bases left in between.

This clonotype has a count of ten or more. In DNA, the CDR3 is TGCGCCAGCAGCCAAACAGGGGGAAACACTGAAGCTTTCTTT. This translates into CASSQTGGNTEAFF. The V gene is TRBV4-3, the J gene TRBJ1-1, with TRBD1 identical over 8 bases. CDR3 length equals 14 residues. Looked up from germline, CDR1 is LGHNA and CDR2 is YSLEER. V trimming: 2 bases; J trimming: 2 bases; junction bases outside the gene matches: 1.

This clonotype was counted at least ten times. V and J are TRBV12-3 or TRBV12-4 and TRBJ2-3; D may be TRBD2 (5 bases). Between the trimmed V and J ends, which lost 3 bases and 2 bases, there was a span of 12 bases. This CDR3 is built from 15 residues. As DNA, the CDR3 is TGTGCCAGCAGTTTCAGAAGCGGATACACAGATACGCAGTATTTT. It specifies CASSFRSGYTDTQYF.

This clonotype was seen a few times. The chain carries TRBV20-1 and TRBJ2-3, with 9 bases matching TRBD2. The CDR3 is 15 amino acids. CDR1 is DFQATT, CDR2 SNEGSKA, per germline (reference sequence). Germline trimming cut 0 bases from V and 2 bases from J; bases unmatched to any gene: 3. Here the CDR3 reads CSARDRLAATDTQYF. Written as DNA, the CDR3 is TGCAGTGCTAGAGATAGACTAGCGGCCACAGATACGCAGTATTTT.

The chain uses TRBV10-3 and TRBJ2-1; D unclear. In germline, CDR1 is ENHRY, CDR2 SYGVKD. The CDR3 runs to 12 residues. V was shortened by 1 base and J by 4 bases, with 2 bases between the two germline ends. Here the CDR3 DNA reads TGTGCCATCAGTGAGTTTTACAATGAGCAGTTCTTC. It translates to CAISEFYNEQFF.

This clonotype was seen only a few times. V gene TRBV4-1 combines with J gene TRBJ2-1; TRBD1 is a possible D gene (6 bases). CDR3 length: 16 residues. Trimming removed 0 bases at V and 3 bases at J, with 12 bases between. Germline CDR1 and CDR2: MGHRA and YSYEKL. The CDR3 sequence is CASSQDSRGRYNEQFF. The CDR3 coding sequence is TGCGCCAGCAGCCAAGATTCCAGGGGTCGCTACAATGAGCAGTTCTTC.

In this sample, this clonotype turned up a few times. V and J are TRBV11-2 and TRBJ1-1; D gene unclear. The CDR3 runs to 11 residues. Germline lookup yields CDR1 SGHAT and CDR2 FQNNGV. V lost 7 bases to trimming and J lost 10 bases, with 13 bases between them. The CDR3 DNA sequence: TGTGCCAGCACCCCTGGGGAAACAGCTTTCTTT. It codes for CASTPGETAFF.

This clonotype showed up many times. The V and J genes are TRBV12-3 or TRBV12-4 and TRBJ2-7, with 10 bases that match TRBD1. Trimming took 7 bases from V and 6 from J; bases not matched to a gene: 9. The CDR3 runs to 14 residues. This CDR3 is CASTLGQGKGEQYF. The CDR3 DNA reads as TGTGCCAGCACATTGGGACAGGGGAAGGGCGAGCAGTACTTC.

The table lists this clonotype with many counts. The chain combines TRBV28 with TRBJ2-7; no reliable D call. V dropped 7 bases and J dropped 0 bases, with 13 bases sitting between them. CDR1 is MDHEN, CDR2 SYDVKM, per germline. The CDR3 is made up of 14 amino acids. CDR3 protein: CASTPMGFSYEQYF. Here the CDR3 DNA reads TGTGCCAGCACCCCCATGGGATTCTCCTACGAGCAGTACTTC.

In this sample, this clonotype turned up many times. The V and J genes are TRBV6-1 and TRBJ1-4; 12 bases align to TRBD1. The V gene's germline CDR1 is MNHNS and CDR2 SASEGT. With 5 bases clipped from V and 8 bases from J, the junction kept 6 bases outside the gene matches. The length of the CDR3 is 15 residues. In DNA, the CDR3 is TGTGCCAGCAGTCAGGGACAGGGGGCGGGGGAAAAACTGTTTTTT. Translated: CASSQGQGAGEKLFF.

Regarding this clonotype: The final CDR3 position lacks the conserved phenylalanine or tryptophan, pointing to a likely read error. The chain combines TRBV15 with TRBJ1-1; a weak D match, TRBD1 (5 bases). This CDR3 is 12 amino acids long. Trimming removed 0 bases at V and 11 bases at J, with 10 bases between. Germline lookup yields CDR1 LNHNV and CDR2 YYDKDF (reference sequence). The CDR3 loop is CATSRDGDGAFL. The DNA of the CDR3 is TGTGCCACCAGCAGAGACGGGGACGGGGCTTTCCTT.

This clonotype was counted only a few times. The chain uses TRBV18 and TRBJ2-7; a possible D gene is TRBD2 (5 bases). Germline V lookup: CDR1 KGHSH, CDR2 LQKENI. The CDR3 has 14 amino acids. V lost 3 bases and J 2 bases, leaving 11 bases between the germline ends. CDR3 DNA: TGTGCCAGCTCACCTAGTCTCGGGACCTACGAGCAGTACTTC. It encodes CASSPSLGTYEQYF.